This TCR beta chain was documented in a study of blood T cells in healthy people across ages. In germline, CDR1 is SGHTS, CDR2 YDEGEE. The CDR3 contains 15 residues. Germline trimming cut 2 bases from V and 7 bases from J; bases unmatched to any gene: 7. A sample-barcoded 5' primer and a J-beta primer mix were used in a second PCR of roughly 6 to 11 cycles. Every cDNA molecule carried a tag from a template-switch adaptor bearing 12 random nucleotides. Each CDR3 protein is one row after TCRdb ran MiXCR on the 5' RACE reads. Among approximately 780,000 distinct CDR3 sequences listed, about 26% were seen once. There are a few counts of this clonotype. Its antigen is not known. Study observations and caveats: Estimates of total diversity, which came from one million sequenced T cells, were considered to be underestimates.

These sequences were also reported in another study, on T cells of mothers and their children. That source reports: Every microgram of extracted RNA entered cDNA synthesis, approximately 1.5 ug per 15 ul.

The TCR was taken from a boy under 18 in good health. The rearrangement uses TRBV5-8 and TRBJ2-4, with 9 bases that match TRBD1. Sample: blood. CDR3 region: CASSFIGTGTNIQYF. The CDR3 DNA is TGTGCCAGCAGCTTTATTGGGACAGGGACGAACATTCAGTACTTC.